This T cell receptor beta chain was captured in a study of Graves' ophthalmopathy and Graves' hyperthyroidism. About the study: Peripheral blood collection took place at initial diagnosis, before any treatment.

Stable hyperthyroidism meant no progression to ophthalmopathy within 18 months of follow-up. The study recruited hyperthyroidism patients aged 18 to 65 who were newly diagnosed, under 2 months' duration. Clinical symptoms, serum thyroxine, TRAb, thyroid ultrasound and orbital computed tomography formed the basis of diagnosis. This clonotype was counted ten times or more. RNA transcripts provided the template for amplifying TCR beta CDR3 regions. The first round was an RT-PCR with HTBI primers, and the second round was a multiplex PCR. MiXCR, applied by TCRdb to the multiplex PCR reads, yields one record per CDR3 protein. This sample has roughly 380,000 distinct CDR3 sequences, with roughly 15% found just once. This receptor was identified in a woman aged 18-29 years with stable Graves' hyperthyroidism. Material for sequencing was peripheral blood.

The CDR3 reads CASSQRGGHYEQYF. CDR3 nucleotide sequence: TGTGCCAGCAGTCAGCGGGGGGGCCACTACGAGCAGTACTTC. The chain is built from TRBV6-2 or TRBV6-3 and TRBJ2-7, with 10 bases lining up with TRBD2. V trimming: 5 bases; J trimming: 3 bases; junction bases outside the gene matches: 4. The CDR3 runs to 14 residues. CDR1 and CDR2 (germline): MNHEY, SVGEGT.